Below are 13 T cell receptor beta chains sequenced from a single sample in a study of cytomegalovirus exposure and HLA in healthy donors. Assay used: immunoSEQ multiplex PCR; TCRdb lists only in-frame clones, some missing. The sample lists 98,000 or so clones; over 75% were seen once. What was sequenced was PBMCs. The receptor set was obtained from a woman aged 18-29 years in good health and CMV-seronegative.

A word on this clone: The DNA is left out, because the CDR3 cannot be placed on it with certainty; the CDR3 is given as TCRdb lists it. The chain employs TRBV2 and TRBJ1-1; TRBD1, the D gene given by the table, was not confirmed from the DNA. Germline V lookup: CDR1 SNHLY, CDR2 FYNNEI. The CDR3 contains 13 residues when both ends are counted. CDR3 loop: CASSEIWGQGSFF.

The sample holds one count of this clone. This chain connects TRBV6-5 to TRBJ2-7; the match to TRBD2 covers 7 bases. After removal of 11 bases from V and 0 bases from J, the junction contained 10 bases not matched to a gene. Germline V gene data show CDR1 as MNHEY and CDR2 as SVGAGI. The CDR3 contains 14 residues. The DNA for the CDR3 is TGTGCCGTCCAGCGTGGGGGGGACTCCTACGAGCAGTACTTC. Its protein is CAVQRGGDSYEQYF.

The CDR3 DNA is TGTGCCAGCAGTCCAGACAGGGATCATCGCTACACCTTC. Translating it yields CASSPDRDHRYTF. This chain links TRBV28 with TRBJ1-2, with 7 bases lining up with TRBD1. The CDR3 totals 13 residues. Germline V CDR1 and CDR2: MDHEN, SYDVKM. V lost 5 bases, J lost 9 bases, and 9 bases stayed unmatched.

For the CDR3, the DNA is TGTGCCAGCAGCATTACTAGCGGGGGTAACAATGAGCAGTTCTTC. Translating it yields CASSITSGGNNEQFF. The rearrangement links TRBV7-9 to TRBJ2-1, with TRBD2 matching over 11 bases. CDR1 and CDR2 (germline): SEHNR, FQNEAQ (reference sequence). The CDR3 length is 15 residues. With V trimmed by 5 bases and J by 5 bases, 5 bases remained unmatched.

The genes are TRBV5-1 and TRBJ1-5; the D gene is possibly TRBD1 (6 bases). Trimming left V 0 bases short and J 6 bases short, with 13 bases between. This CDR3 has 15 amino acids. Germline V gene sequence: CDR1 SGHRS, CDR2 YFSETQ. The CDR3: CASSLDIDRTQPQHF. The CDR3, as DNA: TGCGCCAGCAGCTTGGATATAGACAGGACTCAGCCCCAGCATTTT.

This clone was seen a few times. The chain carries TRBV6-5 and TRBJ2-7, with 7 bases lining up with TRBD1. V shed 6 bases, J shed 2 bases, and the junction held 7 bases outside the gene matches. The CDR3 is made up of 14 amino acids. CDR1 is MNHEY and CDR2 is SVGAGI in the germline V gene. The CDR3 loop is CASSKNRGTYEQYF. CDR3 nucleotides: TGTGCCAGCAGCAAAAACAGGGGCACCTACGAGCAGTACTTC.

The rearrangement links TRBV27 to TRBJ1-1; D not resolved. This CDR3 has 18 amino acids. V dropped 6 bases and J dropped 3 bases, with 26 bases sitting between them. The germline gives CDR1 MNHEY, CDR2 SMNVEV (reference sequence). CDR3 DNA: TGTGCCAGCAGGCCTTTTGGGGAGATCCTCGATTGGGACACTGAAGCTTTCTTT. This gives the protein CASRPFGEILDWDTEAFF.

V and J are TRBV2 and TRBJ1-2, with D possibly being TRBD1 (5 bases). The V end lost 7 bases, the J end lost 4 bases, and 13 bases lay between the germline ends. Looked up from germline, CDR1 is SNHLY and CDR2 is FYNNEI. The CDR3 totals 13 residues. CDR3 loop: CASTQGLSYGYTF. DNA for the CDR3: TGTGCCAGCACCCAGGGACTGTCCTATGGCTACACCTTC.

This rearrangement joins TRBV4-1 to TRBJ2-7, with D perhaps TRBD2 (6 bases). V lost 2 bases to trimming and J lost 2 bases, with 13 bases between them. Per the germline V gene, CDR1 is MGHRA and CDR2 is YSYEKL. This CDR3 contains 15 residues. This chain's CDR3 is CASSQLGDLTYEQYF. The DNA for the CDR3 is TGCGCCAGCAGCCAACTAGGGGACTTGACCTACGAGCAGTACTTC.

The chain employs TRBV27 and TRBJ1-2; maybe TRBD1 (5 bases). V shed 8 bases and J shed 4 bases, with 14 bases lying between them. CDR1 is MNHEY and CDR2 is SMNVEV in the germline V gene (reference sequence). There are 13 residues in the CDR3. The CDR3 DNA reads TGTGCCAGCTCGGTCGGGCAGGGCTATGGCTACACCTTC. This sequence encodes CASSVGQGYGYTF.

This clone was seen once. The CDR3 loop reads CATSRDAGGFDYGYTF. The DNA of the CDR3 is TGTGCCACCAGCAGAGATGCGGGGGGTTTCGACTATGGCTACACCTTC. V and J are TRBV15 and TRBJ1-2; D might be TRBD1 (5 bases). The CDR3 contains 16 residues. Germline lookup yields CDR1 LNHNV and CDR2 YYDKDF (reference sequence). Trimming took 0 bases from V and 3 from J, leaving 14 bases between them. The variable domain in full, with the rest retrieved from reference TRBV15 and TRBJ1-2, is DAMVIQNPRYQVTQFGKPVTLSCSQTLNHNVMYWYQQKSSQAPKLLFHYYDKDFNNEADTPDNFQSRRPNTSFCFLDIRSPGLGDTAMYLCATSRDAGGFDYGYTFGSGTRLTVV.

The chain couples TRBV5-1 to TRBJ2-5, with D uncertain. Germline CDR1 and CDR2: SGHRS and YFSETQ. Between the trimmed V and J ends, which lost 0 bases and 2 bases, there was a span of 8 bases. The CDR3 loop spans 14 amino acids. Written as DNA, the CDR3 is TGCGCCAGCAGCTTGGCCGTCAGGCAAGAGACCCAGTACTTC. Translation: CASSLAVRQETQYF. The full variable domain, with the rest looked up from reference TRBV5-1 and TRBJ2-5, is KAGVTQTPRYLIKTRGQQVTLSCSPISGHRSVSWYQQTPGQGLQFLFEYFSETQRNKGNFPGRFSGRQFSNSRSEMNVSTLELGDSALYLCASSLAVRQETQYFGPGTRLLVL.

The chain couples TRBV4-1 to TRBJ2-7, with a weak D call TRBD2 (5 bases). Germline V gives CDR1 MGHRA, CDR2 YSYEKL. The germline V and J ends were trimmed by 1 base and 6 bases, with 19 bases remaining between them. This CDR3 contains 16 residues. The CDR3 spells CASSQVSNVVGSEQYF. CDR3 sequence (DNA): TGCGCCAGCAGCCAAGTTTCTAACGTGGTAGGGAGCGAGCAGTACTTC.